The present TCR beta chain was sequenced within a study of identifying expanded T cells in peripheral blood. Overall study findings and caveats: Technical replicates showed approximately 1.2 changed clones; approximately 2 weeks around 15; four weeks 19. Approximately two-week clone count variance significantly increased as total template count grew.

This clone was counted a single time. Its antigen is currently unknown. Healthy donors had no documented immune events, such as infections, while sampled. The CDR3 covers 12 residues. Per germline, CDR1 SGHVS and CDR2 FNYEAQ. The germline V and J ends were trimmed by 3 bases and 10 bases, with 12 bases remaining between them. The data were produced by immunoSEQ multiplex PCR, yet TCRdb's version contains in-frame clones alone and is incomplete. In the table there are some 96,000 clones, 88% of which are singletons. The sequence was collected from a person aged 18-69 years in good health. The sequenced sample consisted of blood. V and J are TRBV7-6 and TRBJ1-1; TRBD1 is a possible D gene (6 bases). CDR3 nucleotides: TGTGCCAGCAGCTTTGCGGGGGGCTCAGCTTTCTTT. It codes for CASSFAGGSAFF.